This TCR beta chain was sequenced during a study of CD8+ T cells in alopecia areata. Study information: Severity in treated patients was scored by percentage of scalp area affected. Study findings and constraints: Affected lesional scalp, above all in alopecia totalis/universalis, was more clonal than normal scalp. Mice showed clearer TCR sharing than patients did, a gap that was possibly HLA-related. Tofacitinib yielded significantly lower scalp clonality and fewer expanded CD8+ clones among the top 100.

The authors extracted RNA and reverse transcribed it into cDNA as the sequencing template. Method: immunoSEQ multiplex PCR; TCRdb's copy keeps in-frame clones and lacks some. The table has some 170,000 clones, 50% to 75% seen once. This clone is classed as medium-sized. Its target is not known. The germline V gene encodes CDR1 SQVTM and CDR2 ANQGSEA. Trimming removed 7 bases from V and 5 bases from J, with 16 bases in between. The CDR3 is made up of 13 amino acids. Treatment of the sample: oral pan-JAK inhibitor, 5-10 mg twice daily. Sample: CD4+ T cells sorted from blood, taken at approximately week 56, from a patient treated with tofacitinib. The V call is TRBV29-1, the J call TRBJ2-3, with D perhaps TRBD1 or TRBD2 (6 bases each). This receptor was obtained from a human donor with alopecia areata. DNA of the CDR3: TGCAGCGCATTGTTGGGGGGCGGAGATACGCAGTATTTT. It yields the protein CSALLGGGDTQYF.